These 24 T cell receptor beta chains were sequenced from one sample in a study of T cells in women clearing cervical HPV infection. Assay: immunoSEQ multiplex PCR; the TCRdb copy retains only in-frame clones and omits some. The repertoire table contains 35,000 to 45,000 clones. Specimen: blood buffy coat. The receptors shown here come from a woman between 18 and 70 years old with a cervical HPV16 infection that either progressed to CIN3+ or cleared (not recorded which).

Worth noting for this clone: The read is 3 residues too short to cover the CDR3 end, so that end is filled in from the germline J gene. This chain connects TRBV20-1 to TRBJ2-3; D is uncertain. CDR3 length equals 13 residues. Trimming left V 3 bases short and J 0 bases short, with 7 bases between. The V gene's germline CDR1 is DFQATT and CDR2 SNEGSKA (reference sequence). The CDR3 DNA, read in part, is TGCAGTGCTAGGTGGCCTAGCACAGATACG. Its protein product is CSARWPSTDT. The full CDR3 protein reads CSARWPSTDTQYF.

Note on this clone: From the germline J gene comes the end of the CDR3, since the read stops 3 residues before it. This chain links TRBV20-1 with TRBJ2-7; 7 bases match TRBD2. The CDR3 covers 14 residues. Germline V gene sequence: CDR1 DFQATT, CDR2 SNEGSKA (reference sequence). V was clipped by 2 bases and J by 2 bases; unmatched bases: 6. The CDR3 region is CSARSGGEAYEQYF. The sequenced CDR3 bases are TGCAGTGCTAGAAGTGGGGGGGAGGCCTACGAG.

CDR3 residues: CASSYRGREETQYF. The covered CDR3 bases are TGTGCCAGCAGTTACAGGGGGCGCGAGGAGACG. The V gene is TRBV11-2, the J gene TRBJ2-3, with 9 bases lining up with TRBD1. The CDR3 end lies 3 residues beyond the end of the read and is filled in from the germline J gene. Germline CDR1 SGHAT, CDR2 FQNNGV. The CDR3 runs to 14 residues.

Concerning this clone itself: From the germline J gene comes the end of the CDR3, since the read stops 3 residues before it. The gene calls are TRBV2 and TRBJ2-3; a weak D match, TRBD1 (6 bases). The CDR3 totals 15 residues. V gave up 9 bases and J gave up 0 bases, with 16 bases separating them. Germline V lookup: CDR1 SNHLY, CDR2 FYNNEI. Incomplete CDR3 DNA: TGTGCCAGTTACGACCGGGACACCAGCACAGATACG. Translated: CASYDRDTSTDT. From start to end, the CDR3 is CASYDRDTSTDTQYF. Together with reference TRBV2 and TRBJ2-3, the CDR3 gives the full variable domain: EPEVTQTPSHQVTQMGQEVILRCVPISNHLYFYWYRQILGQKVEFLVSFYNNEISEKSEIFDDQFSVERPDGSNFTLKIRSTKLEDSAMYFCASYDRDTSTDTQYFGPGTRLTVL.

Concerning this clone: From the germline J gene comes the end of the CDR3, since the read stops 3 residues before it. The V gene is TRBV28, the J gene TRBJ2-5; maybe TRBD2 (6 bases). From germline, CDR1 is MDHEN and CDR2 SYDVKM. CDR3 size: 11 residues. The DNA read from the CDR3 is TGTGCCAGCAGTTTAGGGACTACC. Translated, it gives CASSLGTT. The CDR3 in its entirety is CASSLGTTQYF.

Concerning this clone itself: The sequenced fragment ends 3 residues before the CDR3 boundary, so the rest is inferred from the germline J gene. This chain connects TRBV18 to TRBJ1-2; the D gene is possibly TRBD1 (6 bases). Germline V gene data show CDR1 as KGHSH and CDR2 as LQKENI. The CDR3 has 17 residues. CDR3: CASSLSPTGYSYNDYTF. Partial CDR3 DNA: TGTGCCAGCTCCTTAAGTCCCACAGGGTACTCCTACAATGAC.

To note about this clone: The DNA ends 3 residues before the CDR3 does, and the rest of the CDR3 is filled in from the germline J gene. V gene TRBV7-3 combines with J gene TRBJ2-3; D uncertain. The CDR3 has 14 amino acids. Germline V gives CDR1 SGHTA, CDR2 FQGTGA. The DNA read from the CDR3 is TGTGCCAGCAGCTTAGGCGGTAACAATCAGCCG. It specifies CASSLGGNNQP. In full, the CDR3 is CASSLGGNNQPQYF.

On this clone itself: The read is 3 residues too short to cover the CDR3 end, so that end is filled in from the germline J gene. This chain uses TRBV5-4 with TRBJ2-1; a weak D match, TRBD1 (6 bases). V gave up 4 bases and J gave up 7 bases, with 9 bases separating them. The germline V gene has CDR1 SGHNT and CDR2 YYREEE (reference sequence). CDR3 length: 12 residues. Incomplete CDR3 DNA: TGTGCCAGCAGCCCAGGGGAGAATGAG. It specifies CASSPGENE. The entire CDR3 sequence reads CASSPGENEQFF.

On this clone: The CDR3 end falls 3 residues outside the read, so it is completed with the germline J gene. J is TRBJ2-1 and V is TRBV18; 11 bases map to TRBD2. The V gene end was trimmed by 3 bases and the J gene end by 4 bases; junction bases not matched to a gene: 5. Germline CDR1 is KGHSH and CDR2 is LQKENI. The CDR3 runs 16 residues. The CDR3 loop is CASSPGGTSGYNEQFF. The covered CDR3 bases are TGTGCCAGCTCACCCGGTGGGACTAGCGGATACAATGAG. The full variable domain, with the rest looked up from reference TRBV18 and TRBJ2-1, is NAGVMQNPRHLVRRRGQEARLRCSPMKGHSHVYWYRQLPEEGLKFMVYLQKENIIDESGMPKERFSAEFPKEGPSILRIQQVVRGDSAAYFCASSPGGTSGYNEQFFGPGTRLTVL.

The DNA read from the CDR3 is TGTGCCAGTAGTAACCGGGACAGAACCACCGGGGAG. It specifies CASSNRDRTTGE. The whole CDR3 protein reads CASSNRDRTTGELFF. The J gene is TRBJ2-2, the V gene TRBV19; 7 nucleotides match TRBD1. The CDR3 end lies 3 residues beyond the end of the read and is filled in from the germline J gene. This CDR3 is built from 15 residues. Unmatched junction bases numbered 6, after V lost 4 bases and J lost 4 bases. Germline V gives CDR1 LNHDA, CDR2 SQIVND (reference sequence).

With respect to this clone: The read ends 3 residues early relative to the CDR3; the germline J gene fills the gap. The chain employs TRBV20-1 and TRBJ2-7; the D gene is possibly TRBD2 (6 bases). Germline loops: CDR1 DFQATT, CDR2 SNEGSKA (reference sequence). This CDR3 region has 16 residues. Deletions cut 0 bases from V and 6 bases from J, with 21 bases between. The part of the CDR3 DNA that was read is TGCAGTGCTAGAGATGGGCCGGGACTCAGAGTAGTCGAG. Encoded protein: CSARDGPGLRVVE. The entire CDR3 reads CSARDGPGLRVVEQYF.

The covered CDR3 bases are TGTGCCAGCAGTTTTTCTAGCACAGATACG. It specifies CASSFSSTDT. The full-length CDR3 reads as CASSFSSTDTQYF. This rearrangement joins TRBV27 to TRBJ2-3; unclear D gene. The read ends 3 residues before the CDR3 terminus; that terminus is restored from the germline J gene. V lost 3 bases, J lost 0 bases, and 4 bases lay in between. Per germline, CDR1 MNHEY and CDR2 SMNVEV (reference sequence). The CDR3 contains 13 residues.

For this clone: The observed sequence ends 3 residues before the CDR3 terminus, with the missing tail filled in from the germline J gene. This chain connects TRBV7-2 to TRBJ2-4; D possibly corresponds to TRBD1 (6 bases). The germline CDR1 and CDR2 sequences are SGHTA and FQGNSA. The CDR3 length is 13 residues. The CDR3 here is CASSPPKGHLQYF. The sequenced part of the CDR3 DNA is TGTGCCAGCAGCCCCCCCAAGGGACACCTT.

Details on this clone: The read gets to within 3 residues of the CDR3 end, and the germline J gene fills in the rest. The rearrangement uses TRBV29-1 and TRBJ2-1, with 10 bases lining up with TRBD2. This CDR3 is built from 14 residues. Looked up from germline, CDR1 is SQVTM and CDR2 is ANQGSEA. The trim removed 6 bases at V and 2 bases at J, leaving 4 bases unmatched. Here the CDR3 reads CSVSLAGAYNEQFF. Partial CDR3 DNA: TGCAGCGTCAGTCTAGCGGGAGCCTACAATGAG.

As concerns this clone: The read comes to an end 3 residues before the CDR3 does, leaving the germline J gene to fill in the end. The chain is built from TRBV3-1 (or the pseudogene TRBV3-2) and TRBJ2-3, with TRBD2 identical over 9 bases. The CDR3 covers 16 residues. The J segment lost 6 bases and the V segment lost 3 bases, leaving 10 bases of the junction unmatched. Germline V gene data show CDR1 as LGHDT and CDR2 as YNNKEL (reference sequence). The DNA read from the CDR3 is TGTGCCAGCAGCCAGGAGAGAGCGGGAGGTGCGGATACG. This encodes CASSQERAGGADT. The whole CDR3 sequence is CASSQERAGGADTQYF.

Comment on this clone: The read ends 3 residues before the CDR3 terminus; that terminus is restored from the germline J gene. The chain couples TRBV7-6 to TRBJ2-1; 10 positions match TRBD2. Germline V gene sequence: CDR1 SGHVS, CDR2 FNYEAQ. Unmatched junction bases numbered 12, after V lost 2 bases and J lost 8 bases. There are 17 residues in the CDR3. CDR3 sequence: CASSLYSSGGVGDEQFF. The DNA read from the CDR3 is TGTGCCAGCAGCTTATATTCTAGCGGGGGAGTAGGCGATGAG.

Points on this clone: The CDR3 end lies 3 residues beyond the end of the read and is filled in from the germline J gene. The chain combines TRBV11-3 with TRBJ2-1; possibly TRBD1 for D (5 bases). Trimming shortened V by 5 bases and J by 3 bases, and 11 bases separated the two germline ends. The germline V gene has CDR1 SGHNT and CDR2 YENEEA. The CDR3 extends over 14 amino acids. The CDR3 bases that were read are TGTGCCAGCAGCCGTTCGGACATCTACAATGAG. Amino acid sequence: CASSRSDIYNE. The full CDR3 sequence reads CASSRSDIYNEQFF. Full variable domain (rest looked up from reference TRBV11-3 and TRBJ2-1): EAGVVQSPRYKIIEKKQPVAFWCNPISGHNTLYWYLQNLGQGPELLIRYENEEAVDDSQLPKDRFSAERLKGVDSTLKIQPAELGDSAVYLCASSRSDIYNEQFFGPGTRLTVL.

The covered CDR3 bases are TGTGCCAGCAGCTTATGGCAGGAGACCTACGAG. Its protein product is CASSLWQETYE. The whole CDR3 is CASSLWQETYEQYF. The chain combines TRBV11-2 with TRBJ2-7, with D uncertain. The read finishes 3 residues shy of the CDR3 end, and the germline J gene is used to complete it. Germline-derived CDR1 and CDR2 are SGHAT and FQNNGV. V was shortened by 2 bases and J by 2 bases, with 10 bases between the two germline ends. The CDR3 loop spans 14 amino acids.

Comment on this clone: The CDR3 is cut off 3 residues early in the read; its end comes from the germline J gene. This chain uses TRBV18 with TRBJ1-2; D is possibly TRBD1 (5 bases). Germline values: CDR1 KGHSH, CDR2 LQKENI. The CDR3 covers 15 residues. Incomplete CDR3 DNA: TGTGCCAGCTCACCCCAGGGCGGAACCTACAATGAC. Translated, it gives CASSPQGGTYND. Given in full, the CDR3 is CASSPQGGTYNDYTF.

As to this clone: With the read ending 3 residues before the CDR3 end, the germline J gene is used to fill in that end. The gene calls are TRBV2 and TRBJ2-2, with 7 bases fitting TRBD1. The trim removed 6 bases at V and 4 bases at J, leaving 8 bases unmatched. The CDR3 loop spans 15 amino acids. Looked up from germline, CDR1 is SNHLY and CDR2 is FYNNEI. The sequenced part of the CDR3 DNA is TGTGCCAGCAGGGGCACAGGGGCGACCACCGGGGAG. It translates to CASRGTGATTGE. The entire CDR3 protein is CASRGTGATTGELFF.

Worth noting for this clone: Read coverage stops 3 residues before the CDR3 terminus; the germline J gene supplies the remainder. The chain combines TRBV5-4 with TRBJ2-7, with 10 bases matching TRBD1. The CDR3 loop spans 15 amino acids. Germline CDR1 SGHNT, CDR2 YYREEE (reference sequence). V shed 3 bases, J shed 1 base, and the junction held 4 bases outside the gene matches. The DNA read from the CDR3 is TGTGCCAGCAGCTGGGGGGACAGGGGTTCCTACGAG. It encodes CASSWGDRGSYE. The full CDR3 protein is CASSWGDRGSYEQYF.

Comment on this clone: Coverage ceases 3 residues before the CDR3 finishes, and the germline J gene fills in the end. The chain uses TRBV18 and TRBJ1-2, with a possible D match to TRBD1 (5 bases). There are 16 residues in the CDR3. CDR1 KGHSH and CDR2 LQKENI come from the germline V gene. CDR3 sequence reads: CASSPSVALTGDTYTF. The part of the CDR3 DNA that was read is TGTGCCAGCTCACCCTCGGTAGCCTTAACAGGAGATACC.

Turning to this clone: The DNA ends 3 residues before the CDR3 does, and the rest of the CDR3 is filled in from the germline J gene. The chain carries TRBV19 and TRBJ1-1; 10 bases fit TRBD1. This CDR3 is built from 13 residues. V lost 5 bases to trimming and J lost 7 bases; unmatched junction nucleotides: 4. The V gene's germline CDR1 is LNHDA and CDR2 SQIVND (reference sequence). The sequenced part of the CDR3 DNA is TGTGCCAGTAGTCCAGGGACAGGGGTTGAA. It specifies CASSPGTGVE. From start to end, the CDR3 is CASSPGTGVEAFF.

To note about this clone: The read halts 3 residues ahead of the CDR3 end, with the missing end drawn from the germline J gene. V and J are TRBV20-1 and TRBJ2-1, with TRBD2 identical over 11 bases. The V and J ends lost 8 bases and 8 bases, in that order; junction bases with no gene match: 8. The V gene's germline CDR1 is DFQATT and CDR2 SNEGSKA (reference sequence). The CDR3 contains 13 residues. The CDR3 bases that were read are TGCAGTCATTCACTAGCGGGAGAAGATGAG. Residues: CSHSLAGEDE. The CDR3, in full, reads CSHSLAGEDEQFF.